These T cell receptor beta chains were read from a single sample in a study of chronic HIV infection and antiretroviral therapy. TCRdb recomputed calls from the 5' RACE reads with MiXCR, one row per CDR3 protein. The table has 39,000 or so distinct CDR3 sequences, 8% to 10% seen once. Sequencing used peripheral blood. Every receptor here comes from an adult who had HIV and had not received antiretroviral therapy, or was an uninfected healthy control (not recorded which). CDR3s include the opening cysteine and the closing phenylalanine or tryptophan. The D gene is left open where the match is weak. Clone size is shown for a subset of rows, as once, few, many or a class of expanded clone.

few	-	TRBV28	TRBJ1-6	TGTGCCAGCAGACTTACTGCGGGCCCCCATTTTTCACCCCTCCACTTT	CASRLTAGPHFSPLHF
many	-	TRBV28	TRBJ2-5	TGTGCCAGCAGCAAGAACCAAGAGACCCAGTACTTC	CASSKNQETQYF
many	TRBD1	TRBV20-1	TRBJ1-1	TGCAGTGCTAGAGTGTTGGACAGGCCGGGCACTGAAGCTTTCTTT	CSARVLDRPGTEAFF
many	TRBD1	TRBV6-5	TRBJ2-3	TGTGCCAGCAGTCCCCAGGGGGCCGGCACAGATACGCAGTATTTT	CASSPQGAGTDTQYF
many	-	TRBV6-5	TRBJ2-5	TGTGCCAGCAGGCCGACAGGGCGGGGAGAGACCCAGTACTTC	CASRPTGRGETQYF
many	TRBD1	TRBV28	TRBJ2-5	TGTGCCAGCAACCAGGACAGGGGGCGCGTTGAGACCCAGTACTTC	CASNQDRGRVETQYF
many	TRBD2	TRBV5-1	TRBJ2-1	TGCGCCAGCAGCTTGGTAGCTAGCGGGTACAATGAGCAGTTCTTC	CASSLVASGYNEQFF
many	TRBD2	TRBV29-1	TRBJ2-7	TGCAGCGTTGTTGGGAAACTAGCGGGGGAGCAGTACTTC	CSVVGKLAGEQYF
medium-sized	-	TRBV2	TRBJ2-1	TGTGCCAGCAGTTTAGACTTATTCAATGAGCAGTTCTTC	CASSLDLFNEQFF
few	-	TRBV10-3	TRBJ1-5	TGTGCCATCAGTGGGGGGGATCAGCCCCAGCATTTT	CAISGGDQPQHF
-	TRBD2	TRBV5-6	TRBJ2-1	TGTGCCAGCAGCGGACTAGCGGGGAACTACAATGAGCAGTTCTTC	CASSGLAGNYNEQFF
many	TRBD2	TRBV4-1	TRBJ2-7	TGCGCCAGCAGCCTCCAGCGGGAGGGCCTCTACGAGCAGTACTTC	CASSLQREGLYEQYF
-	-	TRBV28	TRBJ2-1	TGTGCCAGCAGCCCTCGCGGGGGCGAGTACAATGAGCAGTTCTTC	CASSPRGGEYNEQFF
-	-	TRBV11-2	TRBJ2-5	TGTGCCAGCAGCTTAGGGACTCCTTTAGAGACCCAGTACTTC	CASSLGTPLETQYF
few	TRBD1	TRBV29-1	TRBJ1-5	TGCAGCGTGTCGACAGGGGGCGCGGGCAATCAGCCCCAGCATTTT	CSVSTGGAGNQPQHF
many	TRBD1	TRBV10-3	TRBJ1-1	TGTGCCATCAGTGATCGGGACAGAGACACTGAAGCTTTCTTT	CAISDRDRDTEAFF
many	-	TRBV28	TRBJ1-2	TGTGCCAGCAGTTTATCGGCTAACTATGGCTACACCTTC	CASSLSANYGYTF
many	-	TRBV28	TRBJ2-7	TGTGCCAGCTCCGGCGGGCAGGCCCCGTCCAGGCAGTACTTC	CASSGGQAPSRQYF
few	-	TRBV5-6	TRBJ2-1	TGTGCCAGCAGCTTGGGACAGAATGAGCAGTTCTTC	CASSLGQNEQFF
few	-	TRBV29-1	TRBJ1-2	TGCAGCGCCGAGAGTTTTAACTATGGCTACACCTTC	CSAESFNYGYTF
many	-	TRBV2	TRBJ2-1	TGTGCCAGCAGTGAAGCTCACGGCGACTATGAGCAGTTCTTC	CASSEAHGDYEQFF
many	TRBD2	TRBV5-5	TRBJ2-3	TGTGCCAGCAGCATGACAGGGGTCGGACTAGCGGGAGTTCAAGATACGCAGTATTTT	CASSMTGVGLAGVQDTQYF
many	TRBD1	TRBV29-1	TRBJ2-5	TGCAGCGTTACCCCTAGGACAGGGGGCAGAGAGACCCAGTACTTC	CSVTPRTGGRETQYF
-	-	TRBV7-3	TRBJ2-5	TGTGCCAGCGCAGTCAAATACGGGGATGAGACCCAGTACTTC	CASAVKYGDETQYF
few	TRBD1	TRBV29-1	TRBJ2-1	TGCAGCGCAGATACCGGGACAGGGGACTACAATGAGCAGTTCTTC	CSADTGTGDYNEQFF
few	-	TRBV4-3	TRBJ2-7	TGCGCCAGCAGCCAAGGTTGGGGTAGCGGCACCTACGAGCAGTACTTC	CASSQGWGSGTYEQYF
-	TRBD1	TRBV10-3	TRBJ2-3	TGTGCCACCGAGGGGGAGACAGGGGGTGTCGCAGATACGCAGTATTTT	CATEGETGGVADTQYF
-	-	TRBV14	TRBJ2-7	TGTGCCAGCAGCAGCGAGGATGGGAACGAGCAGTACTTC	CASSSEDGNEQYF
many	-	TRBV9	TRBJ1-3	TGTGCCAGCAGCGTAGAGGGGAACTCTGGAAACACCATATATTTT	CASSVEGNSGNTIYF
-	-	TRBV21-1	TRBJ1-5	TGTGCCAGCAGCAAAGACCAGCCCCAGCATTTT	CASSKDQPQHF
many	TRBD1	TRBV28	TRBJ1-4	TGTGCCAGCAGCTGGACAGGGAGCGAAAAACTGTTTTTT	CASSWTGSEKLFF
few	-	TRBV5-1	TRBJ1-4	TGCGCCAGCAGCTTGGGGACAGCAAGTGAAAAACTGTTTTTT	CASSLGTASEKLFF
few	TRBD2	TRBV5-1	TRBJ2-5	TGCGCCAGCAGCTTGGGTACGGAGCGGGGCCCCCAAGAGACCCAGTACTTC	CASSLGTERGPQETQYF
few	-	TRBV27	TRBJ2-7	TGTGCCAGCAGTAGGTCTGAACCGAACGAGCAGTACTTC	CASSRSEPNEQYF
few	-	TRBV4-1	TRBJ2-3	TGCGCCAGCAGCCAAGACCCAGGGGTCGATACGCAGTATTTT	CASSQDPGVDTQYF
-	TRBD1	TRBV4-2	TRBJ2-5	TGTGCCAGCAGCCCTCGGACAGGGGATGTAGAGACCCAGTACTTC	CASSPRTGDVETQYF
few	TRBD2	TRBV3-1	TRBJ2-3	TGTGCCAGCAGCCTCCCTAGCGGGAGGGCCGGCACAGATACGCAGTATTTT	CASSLPSGRAGTDTQYF
many	-	TRBV21-1	TRBJ1-5	TGTGCCAGCAGCAAAGTAGAAGTTTTAAGGGTTCACCAGCCCCAGCATTTT	CASSKVEVLRVHQPQHF
-	TRBD1	TRBV11-3	TRBJ2-1	TGTGCCAGCAGCGTGGACAGGGGTGAGCAGTTCTTC	CASSVDRGEQFF
few	TRBD2	TRBV28	TRBJ2-7	TGTGCCAGCAGTCCGCCGAGGACTAGCGGTCCCTACGAGCAGTACTTC	CASSPPRTSGPYEQYF
many	TRBD2	TRBV7-9	TRBJ2-1	TGTGCCAGCAGCTTCTCCCTCCGGGAGGGAAACAATGAGCAGTTCTTC	CASSFSLREGNNEQFF
many	-	TRBV2	TRBJ1-4	TGTGCCAGCACGGAATGGCAGGGCGCTGAAAAACTGTTTTTT	CASTEWQGAEKLFF
few	-	TRBV7-9	TRBJ1-2	TGTGCCAGCAGCTTAACGTCAGGTCACTATGGCTACACCTTC	CASSLTSGHYGYTF
few	TRBD1	TRBV6-2/TRBV6-3	TRBJ2-7	TGTGCCAGCGGGACAGGGGGGTACGAGCAGTACTTC	CASGTGGYEQYF
many	-	TRBV5-1	TRBJ1-1	TGCGCCAGCAGCTCCGAGGACGGCACTGAAGCTTTCTTT	CASSSEDGTEAFF
many	-	TRBV28	TRBJ2-7	TGTGCCAGCAATTGGGGGAACGGAATCTACGAGCAGTACTTC	CASNWGNGIYEQYF
many	-	TRBV29-1	TRBJ2-5	TGCAGCGTTGAGGCGGGACAAGAGACCCAGTACTTC	CSVEAGQETQYF
-	-	TRBV2	TRBJ2-7	TGTGCCAGCAGGGCCCCAAGGGGCGAGCAGTACTTC	CASRAPRGEQYF
many	-	TRBV9	TRBJ2-6	TGTGCCAGCAGCGTAGATTCTTACGGGGGAAGACTTATCTCTGGGGCCAACGTCCTGACTTTC	CASSVDSYGGRLISGANVLTF
many	-	TRBV4-3	TRBJ2-5	TGCGCCAGCAGCCATTTTTCGGGGAAAACCCAAGAGACCCAGTACTTC	CASSHFSGKTQETQYF
few	-	TRBV6-4	TRBJ2-2	TGTGCCAGCAGTGACTCGCTCACCGGGGAGCTGTTTTTT	CASSDSLTGELFF